These T cell receptor beta chains were read from a single sample in a study of blood T cell repertoires in COVID-19. Clones were sequenced by immunoSEQ multiplex PCR, and TCRdb holds only the in-frame ones, with some missing. The data show tens of thousands of clones, around 85% seen once. The specimen was peripheral blood. The source is a woman in her seventies with acute or convalescent COVID-19. Both conserved end residues are part of each CDR3. Each record gives: CDR3 protein, clone size, J gene, V gene. Clone sizes are given selectively: once, few, many, or a class where the clone is expanded.

CASSLGLENIQYF - TRBJ2-4 TRBV7-2
CASSQLGGAGNSPLHF - TRBJ1-6 TRBV4-2
CASGQGTWNEQFF once TRBJ2-1 TRBV9
CASSPTGGITGELFF - TRBJ2-2 TRBV3-1/TRBV3-2
CAGSSSREQGWHNSPLHF few TRBJ1-6 TRBV2
CAISPPDSYQETQYF - TRBJ2-5 TRBV10-3
CASSIDRGLRLQGGTEAFF - TRBJ1-1 TRBV19
CASSQEPGLAGHEQFF - TRBJ2-1 TRBV3-1/TRBV3-2
CASSQEQGVGNSPLHF - TRBJ1-6 TRBV3-1/TRBV3-2
CASSLDSLLLRGIAKNIQYF - TRBJ2-4 TRBV11-2
CASSNGQGYNEQFF - TRBJ2-1 TRBV5-8
CASSRKSTSATGELFF - TRBJ2-2 TRBV6-2/TRBV6-3
CSVAGPGTPYNEQFF - TRBJ2-1 TRBV29-1
CASSRTGGPTSYNEQFF - TRBJ2-1 TRBV5-1
CASSLVSGYQETQYF - TRBJ2-5 TRBV7-2
CANGQGVNEQFF - TRBJ2-1 TRBV19
CASSDSGRSADTQYF large TRBJ2-3 TRBV2
CASSTQGGANTEAFF - TRBJ1-1 TRBV7-8
CATSDLHSGLTDTQYF - TRBJ2-3 TRBV24-1
CASSIGQGAWETQYF - TRBJ2-5 TRBV5-1
CASSPRKGADGYTF - TRBJ1-2 TRBV6-5
CASSRHVTSGGNEQFF - TRBJ2-1 TRBV3-1/TRBV3-2